The 25 T cell receptor beta chains presented below share a single source sample, sequenced in a study of T-cell memory formation after mild COVID-19. TCRdb reanalysed the 5' RACE reads using MiXCR and keeps one entry per CDR3 protein. The sample yields approximately 430,000 distinct CDR3 sequences, around 22% seen once. Material: PBMCs or a T cell subset sorted from them (not recorded which). Receptors originate from an adult woman who had mild COVID-19 (a few samples of this study predate the infection). Cell type and time point are not known.

This clonotype has just a few counts. The chain links TRBV19 to TRBJ1-1; D might be TRBD1 (5 bases). CDR1 is LNHDA, CDR2 SQIVND, per germline (reference sequence). V dropped 6 bases and J dropped 5 bases, with 10 bases sitting between them. The CDR3 length is 12 residues. This CDR3 is CASSRRGTEAFF. In nucleotides, the CDR3 is TGTGCCAGTAGCCGGAGGGGAACTGAAGCTTTCTTT.

The table lists this clonotype with a few counts. The CDR3 sequence: CASSPILGQNHEQYF. The CDR3 DNA reads as TGTGCCAGCTCACCAATACTCGGACAGAACCACGAGCAGTACTTC. This sequence joins TRBV18 and TRBJ2-7, with D perhaps TRBD1 (6 bases). Per germline, CDR1 KGHSH and CDR2 LQKENI. Trimming shortened V by 2 bases and J by 5 bases, and 16 bases separated the two germline ends. The CDR3 is 15 amino acids. The full variable domain, rest sourced from reference TRBV18 and TRBJ2-7, is NAGVMQNPRHLVRRRGQEARLRCSPMKGHSHVYWYRQLPEEGLKFMVYLQKENIIDESGMPKERFSAEFPKEGPSILRIQQVVRGDSAAYFCASSPILGQNHEQYFGPGTRLTVT.

This chain links TRBV7-8 with TRBJ2-3; TRBD2 agrees at 9 bases. CDR3 length: 17 residues. CDR1 and CDR2 (germline): SGHVS, FQNEAQ. The trim removed 5 bases at V and 5 bases at J, leaving 14 bases unmatched. The CDR3: CASSTRPQAGGRDTQYF. CDR3 sequence (DNA): TGTGCCAGCAGCACTCGGCCTCAGGCGGGGGGGAGAGATACGCAGTATTTT.

This clonotype was seen only a few times. The CDR3 spells CATQTPGSEAFF. The CDR3 DNA follows: TGTGCCACCCAGACACCGGGATCTGAAGCTTTCTTT. V gene TRBV15 combines with J gene TRBJ1-1, with no clear D. This CDR3 has 12 residues. Germline V gene lookup returns CDR1 LNHNV and CDR2 YYDKDF (reference sequence). Between the trimmed V and J ends, which lost 8 bases and 6 bases, there was a span of 13 bases.

This sequence joins TRBV30 and TRBJ1-5, with 8 bases aligning to TRBD1. The J segment lost 9 bases and the V segment lost 3 bases, leaving 7 bases of the junction unmatched. The CDR3 extends over 13 amino acids. Per the germline V gene, CDR1 is GTSNPN and CDR2 is SVGIG (reference sequence). The CDR3 region has the DNA TGTGCCTGGAGAGGCAGGGGGCTCGGGCCCCAGCATTTT. This codes for CAWRGRGLGPQHF.

The rearrangement links TRBV12-3 or TRBV12-4 to TRBJ1-1, with no clear D. The CDR3 totals 12 residues. Trimming removed 5 bases at V and 3 bases at J, with 7 bases between. The CDR3 loop reads CASSPAHTEAFF. The CDR3 region has the DNA TGTGCCAGCAGTCCGGCTCACACTGAAGCTTTCTTT.

J is TRBJ2-7 and V is TRBV3-1; perhaps TRBD1 as D (6 bases). V shed 0 bases and J shed 6 bases, with 12 bases lying between them. CDR3 length: 14 amino acids. The V gene's germline CDR1 is LGHDT and CDR2 YNNKEL (reference sequence). The CDR3 loop is CASSQDLGQSEQYF. The CDR3 nucleotides are TGTGCCAGCAGCCAAGATCTAGGACAGAGCGAGCAGTACTTC.

In its sample, this clonotype was seen a few times. The chain carries TRBV7-2 and TRBJ2-7; 9 nucleotides match TRBD1. Germline V CDR1 and CDR2: SGHTA, FQGNSA. This CDR3 contains 14 residues. J gave up 5 bases and V 3 bases, and 5 bases lay outside the gene matches. The CDR3 sequence: CASSLRWTGDEQYF. The CDR3 DNA reads TGTGCCAGCAGCTTGAGATGGACAGGGGACGAGCAGTACTTC.

This chain joins TRBV5-4 and TRBJ1-1; D might be TRBD1 (5 bases). This CDR3 has 15 residues. Germline CDR1 and CDR2: SGHNT and YYREEE (reference sequence). V gave up 4 bases and J gave up 1 base, with 14 bases separating them. DNA of the CDR3: TGTGCCAGCAGCCCACCGGCTGGGGCGAACACTGAAGCTTTCTTT. This sequence encodes CASSPPAGANTEAFF. Based on the CDR3 plus reference TRBV5-4 and TRBJ1-1, the full variable domain is ETGVTQSPTHLIKTRGQQVTLRCSSQSGHNTVSWYQQALGQGPQFIFQYYREEENGRGNFPPRFSGLQFPNYSSELNVNALELDDSALYLCASSPPAGANTEAFFGQGTRLTVV.

The V gene is TRBV6-5, the J gene TRBJ1-1; tentative D call: TRBD1 (5 bases). V lost 0 bases and J lost 7, with 15 bases in between. The CDR3 has 15 amino acids. CDR1 and CDR2 (germline): MNHEY, SVGAGI. The CDR3 reads CASSYSQQGRGEAFF. The CDR3 DNA reads as TGTGCCAGCAGTTACTCTCAGCAGGGAAGGGGTGAAGCTTTCTTT.

The chain is built from TRBV5-4 and TRBJ2-7; 7 nucleotides agree with TRBD2. This CDR3 contains 14 residues. Trimming cost V 4 bases and J 2 bases; bases outside gene matches: 6. Germline V gene data show CDR1 as SGHNT and CDR2 as YYREEE (reference sequence). As DNA, the CDR3 is TGTGCCAGCAGCACCCGGGACTACACCTACGAGCAGTACTTC. The encoded protein is CASSTRDYTYEQYF.

V usage is TRBV29-1 and J usage is TRBJ1-5; 9 bases are a match to TRBD1. Trimming cost V 6 bases and J 5 bases; bases outside gene matches: 5. The CDR3 sequence is 13 residues long. Looked up from germline, CDR1 is SQVTM and CDR2 is ANQGSEA. CDR3 amino acids: CSVRQGDDQPQHF. In nucleotides, the CDR3 is TGCAGCGTGAGACAGGGGGATGATCAGCCCCAGCATTTT.

This clonotype has a handful of counts. V usage is TRBV12-3 or TRBV12-4 and J usage is TRBJ2-7; 10 nucleotides line up with TRBD2. V shed 2 bases and J 6 bases; nucleotides not matched to a gene: 4. The CDR3 covers 14 residues. In nucleotides, the CDR3 is TGTGCCAGCAGTTTAACTAGCGGGATAGTCGAGCAGTACTTC. Amino acid sequence: CASSLTSGIVEQYF.

This clonotype turned up a few times. The J gene is TRBJ2-3, the V gene TRBV6-2 or TRBV6-3; 13 nucleotides agree with TRBD2. Germline loops: CDR1 MNHEY, CDR2 SVGEGT. The CDR3 sequence is 20 residues long. V dropped 2 bases and J dropped 4; count of bases not matched to a gene: 15. The CDR3, as DNA: TGTGCCAGCAGTTACGACCTCCCGGGACTAGCGGGACGTATGGCAGATACGCAGTATTTT. Its translation: CASSYDLPGLAGRMADTQYF.

The chain combines TRBV14 with TRBJ2-2, with TRBD1 as a possible D gene (6 bases). In germline, CDR1 is SGHDN, CDR2 FVKESK. V lost 3 bases and J 0 bases, leaving 11 bases between the germline ends. This CDR3 spans 16 amino acids. The CDR3: CASSHTGPTNTGELFF. CDR3 DNA: TGTGCCAGCAGCCATACAGGGCCCACGAACACCGGGGAGCTGTTTTTT.

This clonotype was detected a few times. The chain carries TRBV12-3 or TRBV12-4 and TRBJ2-2, with D unclear. V dropped 1 base and J dropped 5 bases, with 14 bases sitting between them. The CDR3 runs to 16 residues. The CDR3 bases are TGTGCCAGCAGTTTAGATCCCGTCACGAGTACCGGGGAGCTGTTTTTT. Its translation: CASSLDPVTSTGELFF.

Only a few counts were recorded for this clonotype. V is TRBV4-1 and J is TRBJ2-7, with 7 bases fitting TRBD1. CDR3 length: 14 residues. Unmatched junction bases numbered 3, after V lost 1 base and J lost 3 bases. The V gene's germline CDR1 is MGHRA and CDR2 YSYEKL. CDR3 residues: CASSQAGQRYEQYF. CDR3 nucleotides: TGCGCCAGCAGCCAAGCGGGACAGCGCTACGAGCAGTACTTC.

The table lists this clonotype with a few counts. V is TRBV12-3 or TRBV12-4 and J is TRBJ1-1; a weak D match, TRBD1 (5 bases). The CDR3 contains 16 residues. V gave up 5 bases and J gave up 1 base, with 17 bases separating them. The chain's CDR3 is CASSPPVPGPNTEAFF. The CDR3 nucleotides read TGTGCCAGCAGTCCCCCAGTCCCGGGACCGAACACTGAAGCTTTCTTT.

Ten or more counts support this clonotype. The chain joins TRBV7-2 to TRBJ2-1, with D uncertain. This CDR3 is built from 15 residues. CDR1 is SGHTA, CDR2 FQGNSA, per germline. V lost 5 bases to trimming and J lost 8 bases, with 19 bases between them. This CDR3 reads CASSRTLDDVDEQFF. Written as DNA, the CDR3 is TGTGCCAGCAGCCGGACCCTAGACGATGTGGATGAGCAGTTCTTC.

The chain is built from TRBV18 and TRBJ1-2; D not certain. The CDR3 contains 11 residues. CDR1 KGHSH and CDR2 LQKENI come from the germline V gene. Trimming shortened V by 2 bases and J by 3 bases, and 1 base separated the two germline ends. CDR3 sequence (DNA): TGTGCCAGCTCACCAGACTATGGCTACACCTTC. Protein: CASSPDYGYTF.

This clonotype was picked up a small number of times. The chain carries TRBV12-3 or TRBV12-4 and TRBJ1-2; weak D call: TRBD1 (5 bases). The CDR3 is 16 residues long. Trimming left V 5 bases short and J 7 bases short, with 23 bases between. The CDR3, as DNA: TGTGCCAGCAGTCCCCCAGGAGCAGGGAGAGGAGGTGGCTACACCTTC. It codes for CASSPPGAGRGGGYTF.

This clonotype was counted only a few times. The J gene is TRBJ1-1, the V gene TRBV2, with TRBD1 identical over 9 bases. Losses at the gene ends were 6 bases for V and 6 bases for J; bases not matched to a gene: 8. Looked up from germline, CDR1 is SNHLY and CDR2 is FYNNEI. This CDR3 region has 14 residues. Here the CDR3 reads CASSPDRGGAEAFF. CDR3 sequence (DNA): TGTGCCAGCAGCCCGGACAGGGGAGGGGCTGAAGCTTTCTTT.

The chain recombines TRBV7-8 with TRBJ2-2, with 7 bases aligning to TRBD2. The CDR3 is 16 amino acids. Unmatched junction bases numbered 4, after V lost 3 bases and J lost 0 bases. From germline, CDR1 is SGHVS and CDR2 FQNEAQ. In nucleotides, the CDR3 is TGTGCCAGCAGCTTTTATAGCGGGTCGAACACCGGGGAGCTGTTTTTT. Amino acid sequence: CASSFYSGSNTGELFF. The whole variable domain, remainder taken from reference TRBV7-8 and TRBJ2-2, is GAGVSQSPRYKVAKRGQDVALRCDPISGHVSLFWYQQALGQGPEFLTYFQNEAQLDKSGLPSDRFFAERPEGSVSTLKIQRTQQEDSAVYLCASSFYSGSNTGELFFGEGSRLTVL.

The rearrangement links TRBV24-1 to TRBJ1-2; maybe TRBD1 (6 bases). Germline CDR1 reads KGHDR; CDR2 reads SFDVKD. The V end lost 0 bases, the J end lost 2 bases, and 6 bases lay between the germline ends. The CDR3 totals 14 residues. CDR3 coding DNA: TGTGCCACCAGTGATTTGAGGGGGAACTATGGCTACACCTTC. Translated, it gives CATSDLRGNYGYTF.

The chain has TRBV24-1 and TRBJ2-5, with no clear D. Trimming cost V 2 bases and J 7 bases, with 7 bases left between them. Germline-derived CDR1 and CDR2 are KGHDR and SFDVKD. This CDR3 has 12 amino acids. CDR3 DNA: TGTGCCACCAGTGATTATAAGGGGACCCAGTACTTC. Translating it yields CATSDYKGTQYF.